The clone carrying this TCR beta chain was seen a handful of times. Its antigen is not identified. This may be a read error, as it is one base from a much larger clone. A second 7 to 11 cycle PCR used barcoded and J-beta primers. A minimum of 2.5 million CDR3-containing paired-end reads was obtained for each sample. Using its own MiXCR run on the 5' RACE reads, TCRdb lists one record per CDR3 protein. The data show around 870,000 distinct CDR3 sequences, 29% seen once. The source of the sample is a study of blood T cells in healthy people across ages. Study conclusions and caveats: As age increased, TCR beta diversity per million T cells fell in a roughly linear fashion.

This CDR3 is 12 amino acids long. Germline assignment: CDR1 DFQATT and CDR2 SNEGSKA (reference sequence). The specimen sequenced was blood. This sequence originates from a woman aged 80 or older in good health. The gene calls are TRBV20-1 and TRBJ2-7, with a tentative D call TRBD1 (5 bases). The DNA end is more similar to TRBJ2-4, so the J call may be wrong. The CDR3 DNA is TGCAGGGCTAGAGAATTAGGGGACATTCAGTACTTC. Its translation is CRARELGDIQYF.